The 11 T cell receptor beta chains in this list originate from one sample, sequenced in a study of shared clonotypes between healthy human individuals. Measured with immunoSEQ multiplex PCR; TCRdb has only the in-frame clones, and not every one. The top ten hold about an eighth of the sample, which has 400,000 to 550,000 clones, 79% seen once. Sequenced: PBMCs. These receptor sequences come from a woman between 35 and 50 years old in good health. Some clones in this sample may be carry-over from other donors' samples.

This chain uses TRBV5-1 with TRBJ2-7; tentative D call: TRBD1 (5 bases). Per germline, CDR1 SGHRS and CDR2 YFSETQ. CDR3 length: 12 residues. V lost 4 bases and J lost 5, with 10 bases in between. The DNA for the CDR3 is TGCGCCAGCAGCATCCAGGGTAACGAGCAGTACTTC. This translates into CASSIQGNEQYF.

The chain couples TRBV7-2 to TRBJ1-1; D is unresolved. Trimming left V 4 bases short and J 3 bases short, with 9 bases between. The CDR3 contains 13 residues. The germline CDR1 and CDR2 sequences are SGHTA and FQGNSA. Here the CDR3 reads CASSSGRDTEAFF. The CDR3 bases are TGTGCCAGCAGCTCCGGGAGGGACACTGAAGCTTTCTTT.

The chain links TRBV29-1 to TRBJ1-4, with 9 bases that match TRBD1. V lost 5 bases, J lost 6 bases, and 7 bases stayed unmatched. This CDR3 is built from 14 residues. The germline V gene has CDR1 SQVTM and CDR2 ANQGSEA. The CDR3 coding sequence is TGCAGCGTTCCTACAGGGGGCGCCGATGAAAAACTGTTTTTT. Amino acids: CSVPTGGADEKLFF.

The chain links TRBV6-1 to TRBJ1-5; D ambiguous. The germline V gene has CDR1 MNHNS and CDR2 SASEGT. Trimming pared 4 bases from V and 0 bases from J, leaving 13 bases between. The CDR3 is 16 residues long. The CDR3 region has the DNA TGTGCCAGCAGTGTTCTATCGGGTTATAGCAATCAGCCCCAGCATTTT. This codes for CASSVLSGYSNQPQHF.

DNA for the CDR3: TGTGCCAGCAGTGTGATCGGGACAGGGATGACCGGGGAGCTGTTTTTT. Protein: CASSVIGTGMTGELFF. V and J are TRBV28 and TRBJ2-2, with 9 bases that match TRBD1. With 5 bases clipped from V and 5 bases from J, the junction kept 9 bases outside the gene matches. The CDR3 consists of 16 residues. CDR1 is MDHEN and CDR2 is SYDVKM in the germline V gene.

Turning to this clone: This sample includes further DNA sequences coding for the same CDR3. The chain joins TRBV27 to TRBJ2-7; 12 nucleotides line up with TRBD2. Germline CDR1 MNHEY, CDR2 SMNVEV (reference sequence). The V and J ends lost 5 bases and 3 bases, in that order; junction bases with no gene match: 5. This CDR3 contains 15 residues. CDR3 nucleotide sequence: TGTGCCAGCAGTCCCGGACTAGCGGGAAGCTACGAGCAGTACTTC. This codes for CASSPGLAGSYEQYF.

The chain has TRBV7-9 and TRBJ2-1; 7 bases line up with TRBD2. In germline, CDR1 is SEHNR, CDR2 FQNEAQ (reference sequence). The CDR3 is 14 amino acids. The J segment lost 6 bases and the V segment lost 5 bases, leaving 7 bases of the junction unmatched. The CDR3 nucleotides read TGTGCCAGCAGCCCGAGCGGGAACTTCAATGAGCAGTTCTTC. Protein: CASSPSGNFNEQFF.

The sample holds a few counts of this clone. The CDR3 protein is CASSLSGLWDYEQYF. The CDR3 nucleotides are TGCGCCAGCAGCTTGTCAGGGCTGTGGGACTACGAGCAGTACTTC. The rearrangement uses TRBV5-1 and TRBJ2-7; the D gene is possibly TRBD1 (5 bases). Looked up from germline, CDR1 is SGHRS and CDR2 is YFSETQ. The CDR3 has 15 residues. The germline V and J ends were trimmed by 1 base and 3 bases, with 14 bases remaining between them.

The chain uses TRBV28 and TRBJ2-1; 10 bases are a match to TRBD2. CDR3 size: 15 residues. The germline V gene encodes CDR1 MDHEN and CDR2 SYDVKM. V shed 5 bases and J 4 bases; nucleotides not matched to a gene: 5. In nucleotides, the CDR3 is TGTGCCAGCAGTCCGGGGACTAGCGCTTACAATGAGCAGTTCTTC. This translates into CASSPGTSAYNEQFF.

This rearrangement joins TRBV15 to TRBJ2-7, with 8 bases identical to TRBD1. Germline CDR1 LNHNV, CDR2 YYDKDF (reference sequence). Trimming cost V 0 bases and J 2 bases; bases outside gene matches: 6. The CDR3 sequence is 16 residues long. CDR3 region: CATSRDLAGGTYEQYF. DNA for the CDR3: TGTGCCACCAGCAGAGATCTGGCAGGGGGCACCTACGAGCAGTACTTC.

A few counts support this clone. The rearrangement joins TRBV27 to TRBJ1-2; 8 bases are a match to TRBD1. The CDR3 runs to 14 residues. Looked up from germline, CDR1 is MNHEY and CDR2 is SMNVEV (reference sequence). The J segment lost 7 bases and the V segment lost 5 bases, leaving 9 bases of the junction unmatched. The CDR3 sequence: CASSETGAGGGYTF. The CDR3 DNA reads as TGTGCCAGCAGTGAGACAGGGGCCGGAGGTGGCTACACCTTC.